Below are 12 T cell receptor beta chains sequenced from a single sample in a study of blood T cell repertoires in COVID-19. TCRdb's table, derived via immunoSEQ multiplex PCR, lists solely in-frame clones and lacks some. The sample records a few hundred thousand clones, approximately 88% being singletons. The sequenced sample was PBMCs or T cells enriched from blood (not recorded which). The receptors were sampled from a middle-aged woman with acute COVID-19.

The chain carries TRBV27 and TRBJ2-2; 9 bases are a match to TRBD1. The CDR3 spans 17 residues. Looked up from germline, CDR1 is MNHEY and CDR2 is SMNVEV (reference sequence). Unmatched junction bases numbered 5, after V lost 3 bases and J lost 0 bases. The CDR3 DNA sequence: TGTGCCAGCAGTTTCTCCGGGACAGGGACGAACACCGGGGAGCTGTTTTTT. It is translated as CASSFSGTGTNTGELFF.

The chain recombines TRBV4-3 with TRBJ2-2; 10 bases agree with TRBD1. The CDR3 has 16 residues. In germline, CDR1 is LGHNA, CDR2 YSLEER. The trim removed 4 bases at V and 0 bases at J, leaving 2 bases unmatched. The CDR3 DNA is TGCGCCAGCAGCCCTGGGACAGGGGCGAACACCGGGGAGCTGTTTTTT. Translating it yields CASSPGTGANTGELFF.

This clone was counted between two and nine times. V usage is TRBV3-1 (or the pseudogene TRBV3-2) and J usage is TRBJ2-3, with no clear D. Trimming took 0 bases from V and 6 from J, leaving 7 bases between them. This CDR3 spans 13 amino acids. Germline V gene sequence: CDR1 LGHDT, CDR2 YNNKEL (reference sequence). CDR3 sequence (DNA): TGTGCCAGCAGCCAAGATTCAATGGATACGCAGTATTTT. This translates into CASSQDSMDTQYF.

J is TRBJ2-5 and V is TRBV12-3 or TRBV12-4; D not certain. V lost 10 bases and J lost 4, with 16 bases in between. The CDR3 spans 13 residues. The CDR3 here is CATSRHGLETQYF. CDR3 nucleotide sequence: TGTGCCACGAGCCGCCATGGTCTAGAGACCCAGTACTTC.

The V and J genes are TRBV5-4 and TRBJ2-7, with D perhaps matching TRBD1 (5 bases). V lost 4 bases to trimming and J lost 4 bases, with 12 bases between them. The CDR3 runs to 13 residues. The germline V gene encodes CDR1 SGHNT and CDR2 YYREEE (reference sequence). The CDR3 reads CASSRGREYEQYF. For the CDR3, the DNA is TGTGCCAGCAGCCGTGGCAGGGAATACGAGCAGTACTTC.

This rearrangement joins TRBV18 to TRBJ2-1, with D perhaps matching TRBD2 (6 bases). Trimming took 1 base from V and 9 from J, leaving 10 bases between them. This CDR3 contains 13 residues. Germline V gene data show CDR1 as KGHSH and CDR2 as LQKENI. The CDR3 coding sequence is TGTGCCAGCTCACCACGGCGGGAAGGTGAGCAGTTCTTC. Translating it yields CASSPRREGEQFF.

The genes are TRBV12-3 or TRBV12-4 and TRBJ1-1, with D hard to call. Deletions cut 1 base from V and 11 bases from J, with 11 bases between. The CDR3 length is 12 residues. CDR3 DNA sequence: TGTGCCAGCAGTTTAGGCGGGTATACGGCTTTCTTT. This codes for CASSLGGYTAFF.

As regards this clone: This same CDR3 is encoded by further DNA sequences in the sample. The chain links TRBV6-5 to TRBJ2-7, with 8 bases lining up with TRBD1. Germline CDR1 is MNHEY and CDR2 is SVGAGI. CDR3 length: 14 amino acids. The V and J ends lost 6 bases and 3 bases, in that order; junction bases with no gene match: 7. This chain's CDR3 is CASSSGQGGYEQYF. In DNA form, the CDR3 reads TGTGCCAGCAGCTCAGGACAGGGAGGCTACGAGCAGTACTTC.

The chain is built from TRBV29-1 and TRBJ1-2, with a weak D call TRBD1 (6 bases). Looked up from germline, CDR1 is SQVTM and CDR2 is ANQGSEA. This CDR3 has 12 residues. Trimming left V 4 bases short and J 5 bases short, with 11 bases between. Written as DNA, the CDR3 is TGCAGCGTTGTCGGGCAGGGGTATGGCTACACCTTC. Encoded protein: CSVVGQGYGYTF.

This rearrangement joins TRBV5-1 to TRBJ1-2; 8 nucleotides line up with TRBD1. Losses at the gene ends were 0 bases for V and 8 bases for J; bases not matched to a gene: 12. CDR3 length: 16 residues. Germline V gene data show CDR1 as SGHRS and CDR2 as YFSETQ. The CDR3 reads CASSLALLGQGGGYTF. DNA for the CDR3: TGCGCCAGCAGCTTGGCTTTACTTGGACAGGGTGGAGGCTACACCTTC. The whole variable domain, remainder taken from reference TRBV5-1 and TRBJ1-2, is KAGVTQTPRYLIKTRGQQVTLSCSPISGHRSVSWYQQTPGQGLQFLFEYFSETQRNKGNFPGRFSGRQFSNSRSEMNVSTLELGDSALYLCASSLALLGQGGGYTFGSGTRLTVV.

The genes are TRBV5-4 and TRBJ2-1, with D hard to call. V was trimmed by 3 bases and J by 6 bases, leaving 10 bases between them. The CDR3 is 13 amino acids. Germline V CDR1 and CDR2: SGHNT, YYREEE (reference sequence). This chain's CDR3 is CASSSPGGNEQFF. As DNA, the CDR3 is TGTGCCAGCAGCTCCCCGGGTGGCAATGAGCAGTTCTTC.

This clone was picked up one time. The chain is built from TRBV10-1 and TRBJ2-3, with 9 bases fitting TRBD1. V trimming: 2 bases; J trimming: 5 bases; junction bases outside the gene matches: 5. Germline CDR1 WNHNN, CDR2 SYGVQD (reference sequence). CDR3 size: 15 residues. The CDR3 nucleotides are TGCGCCAGCAGTGAGACAGGGGGCGCGAAAGATACGCAGTATTTT. This gives the protein CASSETGGAKDTQYF.